This T cell receptor beta chain was found in a study of blood T cell repertoires in COVID-19. As for the study in general: Sites in the United States, Italy and Spain provided acute and convalescent COVID-19 samples.

This clone was counted only a few times. The CDR3 contains 13 residues. V lost 5 bases, J lost 4 bases, and 11 bases lay in between. CDR1 is SGHVS and CDR2 is FQNEAQ in the germline V gene. Clones were sequenced by immunoSEQ multiplex PCR, and TCRdb holds only the in-frame ones, with some missing. Here the sample spans some 130,000 clones, roughly two thirds being singletons. The sample comprised peripheral blood. The V call is TRBV7-8, the J call TRBJ1-1, with D uncertain. The clonotype comes from a woman in her sixties or seventies with acute or convalescent COVID-19. The CDR3 region has the DNA TGTGCCAGCAGCCCCAGACAAAGCACTGAAGCTTTCTTT. This translates into CASSPRQSTEAFF. Combining the CDR3 with reference TRBV7-8 and TRBJ1-1 gives the whole variable domain GAGVSQSPRYKVAKRGQDVALRCDPISGHVSLFWYQQALGQGPEFLTYFQNEAQLDKSGLPSDRFFAERPEGSVSTLKIQRTQQEDSAVYLCASSPRQSTEAFFGQGTRLTVV.